These 26 T cell receptor beta chains share one sample of origin, sequenced in a study of tumor and adjacent non-tumor tissue in lung cancer. TCRbeta libraries were built with three rounds of nested PCR, modified from ARM-PCR. TCRdb reprocessed the multiplex PCR reads with MiXCR, giving one entry per CDR3 protein. The repertoire consists of 220,000 or so distinct CDR3 sequences, with 71% occurring once and the leading ten covering 25%. This sample's RNA came from whole unsorted tissue. The sequenced sample consisted of lung tumor tissue. Receptor source: a man in his fifties or sixties with non-small cell lung cancer.

As regards this clonotype: This could be a read error, since a much larger clone is one nucleotide away. The chain couples TRBV29-1 to TRBJ1-1; D is unresolved. This CDR3 is 16 amino acids long. Germline loops: CDR1 SQVTM, CDR2 ANQGSEA. V was clipped by 5 bases and J by 1 base, with 20 bases between them. The CDR3 nucleotides are TGCAGCGTTCTCGGTGGTGTGGGGTGGGAGAACACTGAAGCTTTCTTT. This encodes CSVLGGVGWENTEAFF.

About this clonotype: A much more abundant neighbour one base away suggests this may be a read error. The J gene is TRBJ2-2, the V gene TRBV4-3; D perhaps matches TRBD1 (6 bases). The CDR3 is made up of 16 amino acids. V lost 0 bases, J lost 3 bases, and 11 bases lay in between. The V gene's germline CDR1 is LGHNA and CDR2 YSLEER. CDR3 in DNA: TGCGCCAGCAGCCAAGATGTGGGACAAGACACCGGGGAGCTGTTTTTT. It encodes CASSQDVGQDTGELFF.

The chain employs TRBV11-2 and TRBJ2-3, with 8 nucleotides matching TRBD2. Germline V CDR1 and CDR2: SGHAT, FQNNGV. This CDR3 region has 16 residues. Trimming at V came to 5 bases and at J to 5 bases, leaving 12 bases not matched to a gene. CDR3: CASSDPGTSGRDTQYF. The CDR3 DNA follows: TGTGCCAGCAGCGACCCCGGGACTAGTGGAAGAGATACGCAGTATTTT. Variable domain in full (rest from reference TRBV11-2 and TRBJ2-3): EAGVAQSPRYKIIEKRQSVAFWCNPISGHATLYWYQQILGQGPKLLIQFQNNGVVDDSQLPKDRFSAERLKGVDSTLKIQPAKLEDSAVYLCASSDPGTSGRDTQYFGPGTRLTVL.

The rearrangement uses TRBV11-3 and TRBJ1-4; a possible D gene is TRBD1 (5 bases). The CDR3 extends over 15 amino acids. V was shortened by 6 bases and J by 9 bases, with 20 bases between the two germline ends. Germline CDR1 is SGHNT and CDR2 is YENEEA. DNA of the CDR3: TGTGCCAGCAGACCCGGTCCGGGGGTAATCCAAAAACTGTTTTTT. It codes for CASRPGPGVIQKLFF.

The chain joins TRBV20-1 to TRBJ2-7; D not resolved. Germline lookup yields CDR1 DFQATT and CDR2 SNEGSKA (reference sequence). This CDR3 is built from 13 residues. The CDR3 nucleotides read TGCACAGCTAGAACCAATAACCTCTACGAGCAGTACTTC. Its translation: CTARTNNLYEQYF.

This clonotype was detected ten times or more. The chain links TRBV4-2 to TRBJ2-5; D possibly uses TRBD1 or TRBD2 (5 bases each). Per the germline V gene, CDR1 is LGHNA and CDR2 is YNFKEQ. V shed 0 bases and J shed 7 bases, with 12 bases lying between them. CDR3 length: 14 amino acids. The CDR3 region has the DNA TGTGCCAGCAGCCAAGATCTTGAGAGGGGGACCCAGTACTTC. Protein sequence: CASSQDLERGTQYF.

With respect to this clonotype: A read error may account for a junction end that differs from germline. V usage is TRBV24-1 and J usage is TRBJ2-1; D possibly corresponds to TRBD2 (6 bases). This CDR3 has 16 amino acids. CDR1 is KGHDR and CDR2 is SFDVKD in the germline V gene. Here the CDR3 reads CSTSDGCPTSYDEQFF. The CDR3 nucleotides are TGTTCCACCAGTGATGGCTGCCCGACTAGTTACGATGAGCAGTTCTTC.

The chain carries TRBV20-1 and TRBJ1-5; D is unresolved. The CDR3 spans 12 residues. The V gene's germline CDR1 is DFQATT and CDR2 SNEGSKA (reference sequence). Trimming left V 5 bases short and J 6 bases short, with 11 bases between. The CDR3 DNA reads TGCAGTGCTTGTATCAGGTCTCAGCCCCAGCATTTT. Amino acids: CSACIRSQPQHF.

As concerns this clonotype: A read error may be the cause here, since a much bigger clone is one base away. This chain links TRBV20-1 with TRBJ2-3; 9 bases fit TRBD2. Germline CDR1 DFQATT, CDR2 SNEGSKA (reference sequence). CDR3 length: 17 amino acids. Trimming took 6 bases from V and 0 from J; bases not matched to a gene: 13. The CDR3 loop reads CSALPLVLAGSTDTQYF. The CDR3 nucleotides read TGCAGTGCCCTCCCTCTAGTGCTAGCGGGGAGCACAGATACGCAGTATTTT.

The chain combines TRBV11-2 with TRBJ1-1; possibly TRBD1 for D (6 bases). Deletions cut 1 base from V and 13 bases from J, with 19 bases between. The CDR3 contains 14 residues. CDR1 and CDR2 from the germline V gene are SGHAT and FQNNGV. DNA for the CDR3: TGTGCCAGCAGCTTAGTCGTGAGGGACACTCAAGTTTTCTTT. Its translation: CASSLVVRDTQVFF. Based on the CDR3 plus reference TRBV11-2 and TRBJ1-1, the full variable domain is EAGVAQSPRYKIIEKRQSVAFWCNPISGHATLYWYQQILGQGPKLLIQFQNNGVVDDSQLPKDRFSAERLKGVDSTLKIQPAKLEDSAVYLCASSLVVRDTQVFFGQGTRLTVV.

The chain is built from TRBV20-1 and TRBJ2-3; 7 nucleotides match TRBD2. Germline V gene sequence: CDR1 DFQATT, CDR2 SNEGSKA (reference sequence). This CDR3 contains 15 residues. V lost 8 bases to trimming and J lost 1 base; unmatched junction nucleotides: 12. The CDR3 DNA is TGCAGTACTCCAGAGGCTAGCGGAGGCACAGATACGCAGTATTTT. It encodes CSTPEASGGTDTQYF.

This clonotype was seen repeatedly, ten times or more. The chain employs TRBV29-1 and TRBJ1-1, with D tentatively TRBD1 (6 bases). The germline V and J ends were trimmed by 7 bases and 1 base, with 10 bases remaining between them. CDR1 is SQVTM and CDR2 is ANQGSEA in the germline V gene. This CDR3 has 12 residues. DNA of the CDR3: TGCAGCGGCGGGGACAAGAACACTGAAGCTTTCTTT. Translation: CSGGDKNTEAFF.

A note on this clonotype: A much larger clone sits a single nucleotide away, making a read error possible. This sequence joins TRBV20-1 and TRBJ2-1; 9 positions agree with TRBD1. In germline, CDR1 is DFQATT, CDR2 SNEGSKA (reference sequence). CDR3 length: 14 residues. CDR3 residues: CSARDTGGVNGQFF. CDR3 DNA sequence: TGCAGTGCTAGAGATACAGGGGGCGTAAATGGGCAGTTCTTC.

As concerns this clonotype: A read error may account for a junction end that differs from germline. V gene TRBV5-1 combines with J gene TRBJ2-1, with 13 bases that match TRBD2. Per germline, CDR1 SGHRS and CDR2 YFSETQ. There are 15 residues in the CDR3. The CDR3 reads CARGTGTSGINDQFF. CDR3 DNA sequence: TGCGCCCGCGGCACCGGGACTAGCGGGATCAATGATCAGTTCTTC.

The genes are TRBV2 and TRBJ1-5; no clear D gene. CDR1 and CDR2 (germline): SNHLY, FYNNEI. The CDR3 is 14 residues long. The ends were cut back, 2 bases at V and 7 bases at J, with 12 bases in the middle. The CDR3 protein is CASSELTEEQPQHF. The CDR3 DNA follows: TGTGCCAGCAGTGAATTAACAGAGGAACAGCCCCAGCATTTT.

Remarks on this clonotype: A junction boundary mismatches the germline segment, possibly from a read error. The chain uses TRBV5-6 and TRBJ2-7, with a possible D match to TRBD1 (6 bases). Germline V gene sequence: CDR1 SGHDT, CDR2 YYEEEE. The CDR3 extends over 13 amino acids. CDR3 bases: TGTACCAGCAGCTCGGACAGCCGCTACGAGCAGTACTTC. This encodes CTSSSDSRYEQYF. The full variable domain, its missing parts supplied by reference TRBV5-6 and TRBJ2-7, is DAGVTQSPTHLIKTRGQQVTLRCSPKSGHDTVSWYQQALGQGPQFIFQYYEEEERQRGNFPDRFSGHQFPNYSSELNVNALLLGDSALYLCTSSSDSRYEQYFGPGTRLTVT.

Comment on this clonotype: It is likely a read error, because the conserved phenylalanine at the end of the CDR3 is missing. This chain uses TRBV6-6 with TRBJ2-4, with 7 bases lining up with TRBD2. The CDR3 runs to 17 residues. The trim removed 4 bases at V and 0 bases at J, leaving 9 bases unmatched. Germline lookup yields CDR1 MNHNY and CDR2 SVGAGI (reference sequence). CDR3 amino acids: CASSLSVGGVAKNIQYI. DNA of the CDR3: TGTGCCAGCAGTTTGAGCGTGGGGGGGGTAGCCAAAAACATTCAGTACATC.

This clonotype occurred a few times. V and J are TRBV12-5 and TRBJ1-1; D remains unclear. CDR3 size: 11 residues. Germline CDR1 and CDR2: LGHNT and FRNRAP. Trimming left V 3 bases short and J 11 bases short, with 10 bases between. CDR3 in DNA: TGTGCTAGTGGTTTTGGGATGGAGGCTTTCTTT. Its translation is CASGFGMEAFF.

This clonotype was detected many times. This chain uses TRBV4-2 with TRBJ2-3; D is perhaps TRBD1 (6 bases). The V and J ends lost 0 bases and 1 base respectively, with 11 bases between them. This CDR3 region has 16 residues. Germline V CDR1 and CDR2: LGHNA, YNFKEQ. CDR3 nucleotide sequence: TGTGCCAGCAGCCAAGAAGGGGCAGGGGGCACAGATACGCAGTATTTT. The encoded protein is CASSQEGAGGTDTQYF.

Turning to this clonotype: This may come from a read error, since a much larger clone is one base off. The genes are TRBV12-5 and TRBJ2-7; perhaps TRBD2 as D (6 bases). Looked up from germline, CDR1 is LGHNT and CDR2 is FRNRAP. This CDR3 has 14 residues. V lost 6 bases, J lost 2 bases, and 14 bases lay in between. CDR3 sequence reads: CASGPKGTPYEQYF. CDR3 nucleotide sequence: TGTGCTAGTGGACCGAAAGGGACTCCCTACGAGCAGTACTTC. Supplemented by reference TRBV12-5 and TRBJ2-7, the full variable domain reads DARVTQTPRHKVTEMGQEVTMRCQPILGHNTVFWYRQTMMQGLELLAYFRNRAPLDDSGMPKDRFSAEMPDATLATLKIQPSEPRDSAVYFCASGPKGTPYEQYFGPGTRLTVT.

This clonotype was counted ten times or more. This chain links TRBV6-1 with TRBJ2-3; D uncertain. The CDR3 has 16 amino acids. Per germline, CDR1 MNHNS and CDR2 SASEGT. V gave up 9 bases and J gave up 3 bases, with 22 bases separating them. DNA for the CDR3: TGTGCCAGTCTTATCGGCGTGAATCGAAGGACAGATACGCAGTATTTT. This translates into CASLIGVNRRTDTQYF.

There are many counts of this clonotype. The chain couples TRBV11-2 to TRBJ2-3, with TRBD2 as a possible D gene (6 bases). This CDR3 has 15 residues. Germline values: CDR1 SGHAT, CDR2 FQNNGV. V gave up 0 bases and J gave up 2 bases, with 9 bases separating them. CDR3 DNA: TGTGCCAGCAGCTTAGACGGGAGAGACACAGATACGCAGTATTTT. Residues: CASSLDGRDTDTQYF.

As concerns this clonotype: An end of the junction does not agree with germline; a read error may underlie this. V usage is TRBV4-3 and J usage is TRBJ2-4, with no clear D. CDR1 is LGHNA, CDR2 YSLEER, per germline. The CDR3 covers 13 residues. CDR3 in amino acids: CANSQDFGNIQYF. The CDR3 nucleotides read TGTGCCAACAGCCAAGACTTTGGAAACATTCAGTACTTC.

In this sample, this clonotype turned up once. The chain joins TRBV5-1 to TRBJ1-5; D unclear. This CDR3 spans 14 amino acids. The V end was cut by 5 bases, the J end by 3 bases, with 12 bases between. Germline-derived CDR1 and CDR2 are SGHRS and YFSETQ. Here the CDR3 reads CASSPMPDNQPQHF. The CDR3 DNA reads as TGCGCCAGCAGTCCGATGCCCGACAATCAGCCCCAGCATTTT. Supplemented by reference TRBV5-1 and TRBJ1-5, the full variable domain reads KAGVTQTPRYLIKTRGQQVTLSCSPISGHRSVSWYQQTPGQGLQFLFEYFSETQRNKGNFPGRFSGRQFSNSRSEMNVSTLELGDSALYLCASSPMPDNQPQHFGDGTRLSIL.

This clonotype was seen only a few times. This chain joins TRBV30 and TRBJ1-2; tentatively, D is TRBD1 (5 bases). Per the germline V gene, CDR1 is GTSNPN and CDR2 is SVGIG (reference sequence). The CDR3 has 14 amino acids. Trimming shortened V by 4 bases and J by 6 bases, and 18 bases separated the two germline ends. CDR3 in amino acids: CAWISPGTAHGYTF. The DNA for the CDR3 is TGTGCCTGGATTTCCCCAGGGACGGCCCATGGCTACACCTTC.

As for this clonotype: One base away lies a much larger clone, so this may be a sequencing read error. The J gene is TRBJ2-1, the V gene TRBV10-3; a weak D match, TRBD2 (6 bases). The ends were cut back, 10 bases at V and 7 bases at J, with 14 bases in the middle. CDR3 size: 12 residues. The germline V gene encodes CDR1 ENHRY and CDR2 SYGVKD. For the CDR3, the DNA is TGTGCCAGCTACGGGACTTCAAATGAGCAGTTCTTC. Encoded protein: CASYGTSNEQFF.